The rows below give T cell receptor beta chains drawn from one sample of a study of T cell repertoires in cytomegalovirus infection. These receptors are not linked to any known antigen. Using its own MiXCR run on the reads, TCRdb lists one record per CDR3 protein. Of a few hundred thousand distinct CDR3 sequences in the sample, around a third were seen once. The sample was cultured PBMCs, taken from culture after CMV antigen stimulation. The receptors were gathered from a human donor in good health (CMV status not recorded). Some clones in this sample may be carry-over from other donors' samples. Both conserved end residues are part of each CDR3. D genes are given only for firm matches. Some rows mark clone size as missing; the rest say once, few, many or name a class of expanded clone.

>TRBJ2-1|TRBV6-6|TRBD2|14|.
TGTGCCACTCAAGGGCCTAGCGGGATGGATGAGCAGTTCTTC
CATQGPSGMDEQFF
>TRBJ1-2|TRBV11-2|.|14|.
TGTGCCAGCAGCTTAAGTCAGGTCCGATATGGCTACACCTTC
CASSLSQVRYGYTF
>TRBJ2-3|TRBV6-8|.|16|.
TGTGCCAGCAGTTACTCCAACCCGGGGCTCACAGATACGCAGTATTTT
CASSYSNPGLTDTQYF
>TRBJ2-1|TRBV12-3/TRBV12-4|TRBD2|16|few
TGTGCCAGCAGCTACTCCCGACTAGCGACCTACAATGAGCAGTTCTTC
CASSYSRLATYNEQFF
>TRBJ1-1|TRBV12-3/TRBV12-4|.|13|few
TGTGCCAGCCTCCTCGGGGGAGGGACTGAAGCTTTCTTT
CASLLGGGTEAFF
>TRBJ1-1|TRBV4-1|.|14|.
TGCGCCAGCAGCCAAGATGGGGGGAACACTGAAGCTTTCTTT
CASSQDGGNTEAFF
>TRBJ2-4|TRBV19|TRBD1|18|.
TGTGCCAGTAGTCCCCGGGACAGGCTGTTGGGATCCAAAAACATTCAGTACTTC
CASSPRDRLLGSKNIQYF
>TRBJ2-1|TRBV29-1|TRBD2|16|few
TGCAGCGTTGAAGATAACGGCGGGAGGACCACCGATGAGCAGTTCTTC
CSVEDNGGRTTDEQFF
>TRBJ2-3|TRBV7-2|.|14|.
TGTGCCAGCAGCTTTACAGGGCAGGTGGATACGCAGTATTTT
CASSFTGQVDTQYF
>TRBJ1-2|TRBV7-2|.|12|many
TGTGCCAGCAGCTTTACAGACTATGGCTACACCTTC
CASSFTDYGYTF
>TRBJ2-2|TRBV19|TRBD1|18|.
TGTGCCAGTAGTAGGAACAGGGGGCGCGTTGGTGACACCGGGGAGCTGTTTTTT
CASSRNRGRVGDTGELFF
>TRBJ2-4|TRBV11-2|TRBD2|12|few
TGTGCCAGCACCGAATCTAGCGGGATTCAGTACTTC
CASTESSGIQYF
>TRBJ2-3|TRBV19|TRBD1|14|once
TGTGCCAGTAGTAAAGGACAGGGGGGAGATACGCAGTATTTT
CASSKGQGGDTQYF
>TRBJ2-3|TRBV5-6|.|15|.
TGTGCCAGCAGCTTGCCCGGACTGGAGGCAGATACGCAGTATTTT
CASSLPGLEADTQYF
>TRBJ2-1|TRBV7-3|TRBD1|15|.
TGTGCCAGCAGCTTAGCCAGGGGGCGCTTGAATGAGCAGTTCTTC
CASSLARGRLNEQFF
>TRBJ2-1|TRBV4-3|.|14|.
TGCGCCAGCAGCCATCCAGGGGTCTGGAATGAGCAGTTCTTC
CASSHPGVWNEQFF
>TRBJ2-1|TRBV5-1|TRBD1|15|few
TGCGCCAGCAGCACGGGACAGAAATCCTACAATGAGCAGTTCTTC
CASSTGQKSYNEQFF
>TRBJ2-7|TRBV5-1|.|15|.
TGCGCCAGCAGCTTGGTCCCCGACGGGACCTACGAGCAGTACTTC
CASSLVPDGTYEQYF
>TRBJ1-1|TRBV7-2|TRBD1|14|many
TGTGCCAGCAGCTGGACAGGGGGCTCCCACGAAGCTTTCTTT
CASSWTGGSHEAFF
>TRBJ2-1|TRBV27|.|13|.
TGTGCCATAGGAGGGAGCTCCTACAATGAGCAGTTCTTC
CAIGGSSYNEQFF
>TRBJ1-3|TRBV5-1|.|15|.
TGCGCCAGCAGCGACCGACCGCGCTCTGGAAACACCATATATTTT
CASSDRPRSGNTIYF
>TRBJ1-6|TRBV6-1|TRBD1|15|.
TGTGCCAGCCGGCCTCCGGGACAGGTCCAAGGGGCCCTCCACTTT
CASRPPGQVQGALHF
>TRBJ1-5|TRBV19|.|17|few
TGTGCCAGTAGTTGGGGGGGACCAGCTTATAGCAATCAGCCCCAGCATTTT
CASSWGGPAYSNQPQHF
>TRBJ2-5|TRBV4-1|.|14|.
TGCGCCAGCAGCCAAGCCTTAACAGAGGAGACCCAGTACTTC
CASSQALTEETQYF
>TRBJ1-4|TRBV25-1|.|16|.
TGTGCCAGCAGTGAATCCACAGGATCGGCTAATGAAAAACTGTTTTTT
CASSESTGSANEKLFF
>TRBJ2-7|TRBV10-3|.|13|.
TGTGCCATCAGTAGCTTAGGAGGCTACGAGCAGTACTTC
CAISSLGGYEQYF
>TRBJ1-1|TRBV12-3/TRBV12-4|.|13|few
TGTGCCAGCAGCAATTCAGGGAACACTGAAGCTTTCTTT
CASSNSGNTEAFF
>TRBJ2-3|TRBV5-4|.|14|few
TGTGCCAGCAGCCAGGGGACGGTGACAGATACGCAGTATTTT
CASSQGTVTDTQYF
>TRBJ2-1|TRBV28|.|13|.
TGTGCCAGCAGCCGTAATGCAGAGGGCAGAAAGTTCTTC
CASSRNAEGRKFF
>TRBJ1-2|TRBV27|.|12|.
TGTGCCAGCAAGACAGGCAACTATGGCTACACCTTC
CASKTGNYGYTF
>TRBJ1-2|TRBV5-6|.|14|few
TGTGCCAGCGGCCTAAAACAGGGCAACTATGGCTACACCTTC
CASGLKQGNYGYTF
>TRBJ2-3|TRBV7-6|TRBD2|15|once
TGTGCCAGCAGCGAAACTAGCGGGAGTGCAAAAACGCAGTATTTT
CASSETSGSAKTQYF
>TRBJ1-5|TRBV28|TRBD1|18|few
TGTGCCAGCAGCCGATGGGGGTCCGGGACAGGGAAAAATCAGCCCCAGCATTTT
CASSRWGSGTGKNQPQHF
>TRBJ2-7|TRBV7-2|TRBD2|16|.
TGTGCCAGCAGCTTAACCCCGGGAGGAGGGACCTACGAGCAGTACTTC
CASSLTPGGGTYEQYF
>TRBJ1-1|TRBV20-1|.|12|few
TGCAGTGCTAGAGATTCGGACACTGAAGCTTTCTTT
CSARDSDTEAFF
>TRBJ2-1|TRBV18|.|12|.
TGTGCCAGCTCATCTTTAGCGCGTGAGCAGTTCTTC
CASSSLAREQFF
>TRBJ2-7|TRBV7-2|TRBD2|14|.
TGTGCCAGCAGCTTAGATCCGGGGGGGTACGAGCAGTACTTC
CASSLDPGGYEQYF
>TRBJ1-2|TRBV28|.|12|.
TGTGCCAGCAGTTCGGGGAGTTGGCGCTACACCTTC
CASSSGSWRYTF
>TRBJ2-1|TRBV20-1|.|16|.
TGCAGTGCTAGAGTATTCGAGACAGTCTCCTACAATGAGCAGTTCTTC
CSARVFETVSYNEQFF
>TRBJ2-1|TRBV7-2|TRBD1|15|many
TGTGCCAGCAGCTCAAGGGACAGCCCCTACAATGAGCAGTTCTTC
CASSSRDSPYNEQFF
>TRBJ2-7|TRBV3-1|.|12|.
TGTGCCAGCAGCACAAGACTCTACGAGCAGTACTTC
CASSTRLYEQYF
>TRBJ1-1|TRBV19|TRBD1|17|many
TGTGCCAGTACCCCGACAGGGAGCAGGTTTAAAAACACTGAAGCTTTCTTT
CASTPTGSRFKNTEAFF
>TRBJ1-6|TRBV14|.|13|.
TGTGCCAGCAGCCAAGCGGTAGTTTCACCCCTCCACTTT
CASSQAVVSPLHF
>TRBJ1-1|TRBV15|.|16|.
TGTGCCACCAGCAGAGATCACGCTCCCCTGAACACTGAAGCTTTCTTT
CATSRDHAPLNTEAFF
>TRBJ2-2|TRBV6-2/TRBV6-3|.|15|.
TGTGCCAGCACCTCCTCGGACGGGTACACCGGGGAGCTGTTTTTT
CASTSSDGYTGELFF
>TRBJ2-2|TRBV12-3/TRBV12-4|TRBD2|15|.
TGTGCCAGCAGTTCTCTACTAGCGGGAGTCGGGGAGCTGTTTTTT
CASSSLLAGVGELFF
>TRBJ2-1|TRBV29-1|.|12|.
TGCAGCGCCGACGCCCAGTTCAATGAGCAGTTCTTC
CSADAQFNEQFF
>TRBJ2-1|TRBV7-2|.|16|few
TGTGCCAGCAGCTTACATAGCGGAACATCCTACAATGAGCAGTTCTTC
CASSLHSGTSYNEQFF
>TRBJ1-1|TRBV7-9|.|15|few
TGTGCCAGCAGCTTAGCGCCCACGAGGGACACTGAAGCTTTCTTT
CASSLAPTRDTEAFF
>TRBJ2-1|TRBV7-2|TRBD1|16|.
TGTGCCAGCAGCTCATCCGGGACAGGGTTACGCACTGAGCAGTTCTTC
CASSSSGTGLRTEQFF